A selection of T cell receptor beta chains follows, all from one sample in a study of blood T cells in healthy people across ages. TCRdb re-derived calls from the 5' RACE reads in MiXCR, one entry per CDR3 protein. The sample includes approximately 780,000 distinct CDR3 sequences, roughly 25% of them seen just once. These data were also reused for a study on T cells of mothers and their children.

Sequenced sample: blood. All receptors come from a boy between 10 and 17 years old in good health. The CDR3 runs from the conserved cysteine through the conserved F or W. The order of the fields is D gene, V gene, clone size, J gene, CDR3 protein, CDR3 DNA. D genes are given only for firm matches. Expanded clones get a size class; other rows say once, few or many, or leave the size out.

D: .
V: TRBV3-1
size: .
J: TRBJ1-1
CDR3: CACSDTTENTEAFF
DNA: TGTGCCTGCAGCGATACCACAGAGAACACTGAAGCTTTCTTT

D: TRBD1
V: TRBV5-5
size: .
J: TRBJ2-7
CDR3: CASSFGQGTSYEQYF
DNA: TGTGCCAGCAGCTTTGGACAGGGGACCTCCTACGAGCAGTACTTC

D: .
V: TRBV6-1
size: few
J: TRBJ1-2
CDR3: CASRRSGPYGYTF
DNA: TGTGCCAGCAGGCGATCCGGGCCCTATGGCTACACCTTC

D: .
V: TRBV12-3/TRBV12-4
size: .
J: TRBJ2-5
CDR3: CASSPSQGGTQYF
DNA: TGTGCCAGCAGCCCCTCCCAGGGCGGGACCCAGTACTTC

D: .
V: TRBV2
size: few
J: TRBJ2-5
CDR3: CASSPFGTQYF
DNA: TGTGCCAGCAGCCCCTTTGGGACCCAGTACTTC

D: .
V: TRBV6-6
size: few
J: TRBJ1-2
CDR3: CASNPSLYGGYTF
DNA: TGTGCCAGCAATCCCAGTCTCTACGGGGGCTACACCTTC

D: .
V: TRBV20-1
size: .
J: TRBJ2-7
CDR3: CSASKTRHPTYEQYF
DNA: TGCAGTGCCTCTAAAACCAGGCATCCAACCTACGAGCAGTACTTC

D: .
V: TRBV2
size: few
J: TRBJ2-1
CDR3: CAATTHNEQFF
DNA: TGTGCCGCTACGACCCACAATGAGCAGTTCTTC

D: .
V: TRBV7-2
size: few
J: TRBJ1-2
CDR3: CASSLHRQGGYTF
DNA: TGTGCCAGCAGCTTACACAGACAAGGCGGCTACACCTTC

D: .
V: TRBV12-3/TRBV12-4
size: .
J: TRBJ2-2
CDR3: CASSTVQGHTGELFF
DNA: TGTGCCAGCAGTACCGTACAGGGTCACACCGGGGAGCTGTTTTTT

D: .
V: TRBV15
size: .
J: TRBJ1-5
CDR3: CATSREGGGTGNQPQHF
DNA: TGTGCCACCAGCAGAGAAGGAGGGGGGACCGGCAATCAGCCCCAGCATTTT

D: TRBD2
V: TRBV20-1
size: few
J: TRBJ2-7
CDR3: CSETLAGLGHEQYF
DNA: TGCAGTGAAACACTAGCGGGGCTTGGTCACGAGCAGTACTTC

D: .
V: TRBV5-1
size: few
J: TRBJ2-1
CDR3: CASSLRGASNEQFF
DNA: TGCGCCAGCAGCTTGAGAGGGGCTAGCAATGAGCAGTTCTTC

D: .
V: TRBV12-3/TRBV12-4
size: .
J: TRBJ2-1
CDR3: CASSHILNEQFF
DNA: TGTGCCAGCAGTCACATACTAAATGAGCAGTTCTTC

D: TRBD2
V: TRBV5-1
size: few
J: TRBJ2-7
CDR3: CASSLTPGLSYEQYF
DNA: TGCGCCAGCAGCTTGACGCCGGGACTATCCTACGAGCAGTACTTC

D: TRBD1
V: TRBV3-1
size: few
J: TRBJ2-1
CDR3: CASSQSEWGQFSNEQFF
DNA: TGTGCCAGCAGCCAATCAGAGTGGGGACAGTTTTCCAATGAGCAGTTCTTC

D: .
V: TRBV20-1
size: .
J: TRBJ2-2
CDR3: CSASQNTGELFF
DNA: TGCAGTGCTAGCCAAAACACCGGGGAGCTGTTTTTT

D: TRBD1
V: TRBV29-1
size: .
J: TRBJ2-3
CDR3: CSVASGGFGDTQYF
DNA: TGCAGCGTTGCCTCAGGGGGCTTTGGGGATACGCAGTATTTT